The T cell receptor beta chain under discussion was sequenced for a study of shared clonotypes between healthy human individuals. The overall study: Donors consisted of two women and three men between 18 and 49.

The donors, healthy adults who were HIV-negative, had experienced no recent acute infections or vaccinations. Nashville, Tennessee was home to all donors, each a Caucasian adult. CDR3 length: 18 amino acids. Between the trimmed V and J ends, which lost 0 bases and 8 bases, there was a span of 25 bases. Germline CDR1 reads MGHRA; CDR2 reads YSYEKL. Turning to this clone: Its antigen is as yet unknown.

Points from the study as a whole: Depth was large, yet rarefaction showed that sorted-subset sequencing was incomplete.

Sequencing was performed with immunoSEQ multiplex PCR; in TCRdb, only in-frame clones are kept and a portion is missing. The data show millions of clones, more than 80% seen once. Material for sequencing was naive CD4+ T cells sorted from blood. The subset is: CD45RA+ positively selected. The receptor's source is a man between 18 and 29 years old in good health. The chain has TRBV4-1 and TRBJ1-2; D is perhaps TRBD1 (6 bases). CDR3 amino acids: CASSQEAFWQGMTWGYTF. CDR3 nucleotides: TGCGCCAGCAGCCAAGAAGCCTTTTGGCAGGGGATGACGTGGGGCTACACCTTC.